This paragraph covers one TCR beta chain sequence. This clonotype occurred many times. Its antigen is unknown. Base qualities are not recorded, but no much larger clone differs from it by a single base. PBMCs were isolated by Ficoll-Paque density gradient centrifugation. This sample is part of a study of T-cell memory formation after mild COVID-19 (dated by TCRdb to the early 2020s). With respect to the entire study: TCR sequence clusters from the two donors were largely donor specific. The cohort was made up of two young adult volunteers, one female and one male, who were previously healthy. Longitudinal TCRalpha and TCRbeta repertoire sequencing tracked T-cell clones expanding and contracting after mild COVID-19 in a couple of donors. Broad study findings and their caveats: Clones that contracted from day 15 to 85 showed balanced CD4/CD8 phenotypes, whereas a second wave of clones that expanded from day 15 to 37 leaned towards CD4+. SARS-CoV-2 specificity was not confirmed for the second-wave clones peaking on day 37. Only two mild cases were covered by the study, and larger cohorts that include severe cases with pre-infection samples were considered necessary. The detection of some responding clones in pre-infection memory suggests that pre-existing cross-reactive memory T cells joined the SARS-CoV-2 response. Contracting CD4+ clones were found mainly in CM and EM memory subsets, while CD8+ clones were enriched in EMRA.

Trimming takes 2 bases from V and 0 bases from J, and the germline ends sit 7 bases apart. Its CDR3 holds 14 amino acids, cysteine through phenylalanine. The CDR3 DNA has 42 bases and is translated from base 1. The germline V gene (reference sequence) supplies CDR1 SEHNR and CDR2 FQNEAQ. The reads were generated on an Illumina NovaSeq 6000. TCRalpha and TCRbeta cDNA libraries were constructed by 5'RACE with constant-segment primers, with sample barcodes and unique molecular identifiers being introduced. RNA was extracted from every sample with Trizol reagent. Amplification of the libraries took two PCR steps, and the second step added a second sample barcode plus Illumina TruSeq adapters. Libraries were sequenced on an Illumina NovaSeq with 2 x 150 bp paired-end reads. The authors' analysis ran thus. Reads were demultiplexed and collapsed into UMI-guided consensus sequences with migec v1.2.7. Using mixcr v2.1.11, UMI consensuses were aligned to TRA and TRB V and J templates and then assembled into clonotypes. A clonotype was counted as expanded or contracted only if both edgeR and NoisET called the change significant, with noise models trained on biological replicates. For edgeR calls, the cutoffs were a false discovery rate-adjusted p below 0.01 and a log2 fold-change threshold of 1. As an exploratory analysis of dynamics, PCA with hierarchical clustering was applied to max-normalized trajectories of the 1000 most abundant clonotypes. Separately sequenced CD4+ and CD8+ repertoires were used to assign a CD4 or CD8 phenotype to each responding clone. TCRdb passed the public sequencing reads through fastp at Q25 and MiXCR, retaining productive beta sequences. Each CDR3 protein gets just one entry, which takes the most common genes and DNA from the rows behind it. TCRdb, rather than the study authors, made the V and J calls. This sample gives a few hundred thousand distinct CDR3 sequences in total; just under 20% of them show up just once. Over 20% of the sample is taken by the ten largest.

The chain employs TRBV7-9 and TRBJ1-1, with TRBD1 as a weak D call on 5 bases. The sequencing input was PBMCs or a T cell subset sorted from them (not recorded which). The receptor was derived from a man aged 18 to 29 who had mild COVID-19 (a few samples of this study predate the infection). The sample titles of this study are shuffled in the database, so cell type and time point are left out; the donor was told from shared clones. DNA sequence: TGTGCCAGCAGCTTATGGGGGATGAACACTGAAGCTTTCTTT. It is translated as CASSLWGMNTEAFF.